This TCR beta chain comes out of a study of blood T cells in healthy people across ages. Points from the study as a whole: While age rose, TCR beta diversity per million T cells dropped in a roughly linear way. Since the PBMCs were unsorted, naive and antigen-experienced cells could not be conclusively compared.

CDR3 length: 13 amino acids. Between the trimmed V and J ends, which lost 1 base and 7 bases, there was a span of 8 bases. Germline CDR1 reads SGHTA; CDR2 reads FQGNSA. With a J-beta primer mix and a sample-barcoded 5' primer, a second PCR ran about 6 to 11 cycles. Each cDNA molecule was tagged by a template-switch adaptor that had 12 random nucleotides. TCRdb used MiXCR to reprocess the 5' RACE reads, holding one entry per CDR3 protein. This sample has about 1.1 million distinct CDR3 sequences, with roughly two fifths found just once. This clonotype was seen a handful of times. Antigen: not known. The V gene is TRBV7-2, the J gene TRBJ2-1; D is unresolved. This receptor was identified in a young man in good health. The sample was blood. CDR3 sequence (DNA): TGTGCCAGCAGCTTAGAGACCTTTAATGAGCAGTTCTTC. It encodes CASSLETFNEQFF.